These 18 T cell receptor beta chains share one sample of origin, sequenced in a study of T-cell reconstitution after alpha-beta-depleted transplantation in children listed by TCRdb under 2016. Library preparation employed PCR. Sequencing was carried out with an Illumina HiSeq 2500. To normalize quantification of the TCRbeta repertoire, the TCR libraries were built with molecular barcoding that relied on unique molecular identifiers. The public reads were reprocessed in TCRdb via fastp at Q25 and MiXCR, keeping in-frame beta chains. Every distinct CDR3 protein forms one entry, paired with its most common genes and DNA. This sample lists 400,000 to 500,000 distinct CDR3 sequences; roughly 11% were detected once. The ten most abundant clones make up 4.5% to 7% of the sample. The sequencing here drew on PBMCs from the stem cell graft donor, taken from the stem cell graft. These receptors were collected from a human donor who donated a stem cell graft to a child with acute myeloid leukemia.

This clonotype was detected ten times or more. In DNA form, the CDR3 reads TGTGCCAGCAGCTTCTGGGGGACTGTTGAAGCTTTCTTT. Its translation is CASSFWGTVEAFF. The rearrangement links TRBV11-1 to TRBJ1-1; D may be TRBD1 (5 bases). Germline V gives CDR1 SGHAT, CDR2 FQDESV (reference sequence). The CDR3 is 13 residues long. V was cut by 3 bases and J by 7 bases, with 12 bases left in between.

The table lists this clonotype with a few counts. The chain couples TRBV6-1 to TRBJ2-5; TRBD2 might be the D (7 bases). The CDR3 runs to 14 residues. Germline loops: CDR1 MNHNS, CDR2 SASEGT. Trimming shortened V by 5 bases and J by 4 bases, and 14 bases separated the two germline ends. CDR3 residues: CASSRGAQRETQYF. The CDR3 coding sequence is TGTGCCAGCAGTCGGGGGGCGCAGAGAGAGACCCAGTACTTC.

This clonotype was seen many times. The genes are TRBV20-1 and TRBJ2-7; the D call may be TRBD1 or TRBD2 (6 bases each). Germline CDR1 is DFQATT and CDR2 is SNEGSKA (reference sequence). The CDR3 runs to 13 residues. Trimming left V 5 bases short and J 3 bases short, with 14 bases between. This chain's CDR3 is CSARGTSNYEQYF. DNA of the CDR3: TGCAGTGCTCGCGGGACAAGCAACTACGAGCAGTACTTC.

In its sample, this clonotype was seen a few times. DNA of the CDR3: TGTGCCTGGAGTCAGGATTACACTGAAGCTTTCTTT. Translation: CAWSQDYTEAFF. V usage is TRBV30 and J usage is TRBJ1-1; D ambiguous. CDR1 GTSNPN and CDR2 SVGIG come from the germline V gene (reference sequence). There are 12 residues in the CDR3. The V end was cut by 2 bases, the J end by 3 bases, with 7 bases between.

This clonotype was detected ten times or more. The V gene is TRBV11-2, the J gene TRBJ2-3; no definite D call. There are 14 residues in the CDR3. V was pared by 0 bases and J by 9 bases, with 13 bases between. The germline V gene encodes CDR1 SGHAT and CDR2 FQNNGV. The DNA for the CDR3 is TGTGCCAGCAGCTTAGAACCCGGGTTCGGCACGCAGTATTTT. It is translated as CASSLEPGFGTQYF.

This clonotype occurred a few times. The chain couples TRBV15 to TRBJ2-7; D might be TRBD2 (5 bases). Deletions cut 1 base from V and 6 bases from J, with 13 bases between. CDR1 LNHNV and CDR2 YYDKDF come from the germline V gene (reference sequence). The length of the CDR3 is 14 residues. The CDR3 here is CATSRGTMSGEQYF. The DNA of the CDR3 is TGTGCCACCAGCAGAGGTACCATGAGCGGCGAGCAGTACTTC.

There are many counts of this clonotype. This CDR3 reads CASSVVGGETQYF. CDR3 bases: TGTGCCAGCAGCGTAGTCGGGGGGGAGACCCAGTACTTC. V and J are TRBV9 and TRBJ2-5; 7 bases match TRBD2. In germline, CDR1 is SGDLS, CDR2 YYNGEE. V lost 0 bases and J lost 5; bases outside the gene matches: 1. The CDR3 contains 13 residues.

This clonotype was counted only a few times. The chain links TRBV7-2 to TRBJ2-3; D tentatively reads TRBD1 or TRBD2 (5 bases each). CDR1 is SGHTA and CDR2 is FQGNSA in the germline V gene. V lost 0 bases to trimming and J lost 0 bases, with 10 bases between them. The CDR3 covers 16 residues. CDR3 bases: TGTGCCAGCAGCTTAGCGGGGCGCGGGAGCACAGATACGCAGTATTTT. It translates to CASSLAGRGSTDTQYF.

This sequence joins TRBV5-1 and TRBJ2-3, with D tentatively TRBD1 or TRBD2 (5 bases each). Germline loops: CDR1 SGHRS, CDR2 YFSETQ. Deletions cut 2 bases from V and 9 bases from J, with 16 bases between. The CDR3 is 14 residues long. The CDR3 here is CASSFRERLDTQYF. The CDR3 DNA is TGCGCCAGCAGCTTCAGGGAGAGACTGGACACGCAGTATTTT.

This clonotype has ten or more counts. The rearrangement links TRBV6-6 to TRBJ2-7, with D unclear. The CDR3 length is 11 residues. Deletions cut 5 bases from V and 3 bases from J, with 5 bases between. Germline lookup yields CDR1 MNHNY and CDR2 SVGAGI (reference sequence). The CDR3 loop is CASSTLYEQYF. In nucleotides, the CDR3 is TGTGCCAGCAGTACTCTCTACGAGCAGTACTTC.

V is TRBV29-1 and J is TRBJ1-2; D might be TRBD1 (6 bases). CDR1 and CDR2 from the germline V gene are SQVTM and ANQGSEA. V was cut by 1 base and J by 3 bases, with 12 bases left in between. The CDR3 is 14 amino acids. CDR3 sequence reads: CSVEVRGRDYGYTF. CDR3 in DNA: TGCAGCGTTGAAGTACGGGGGCGCGACTATGGCTACACCTTC.

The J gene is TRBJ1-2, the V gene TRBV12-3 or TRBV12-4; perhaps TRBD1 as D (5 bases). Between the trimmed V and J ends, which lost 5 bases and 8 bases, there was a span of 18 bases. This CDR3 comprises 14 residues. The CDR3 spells CASSPQIGQGGYTF. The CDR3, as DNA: TGTGCCAGCAGTCCCCAAATTGGGCAGGGAGGCTACACCTTC.

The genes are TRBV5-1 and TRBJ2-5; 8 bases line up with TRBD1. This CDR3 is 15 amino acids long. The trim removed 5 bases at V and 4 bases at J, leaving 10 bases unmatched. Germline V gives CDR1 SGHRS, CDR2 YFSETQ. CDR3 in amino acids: CASSTGQGIGETQYF. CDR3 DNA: TGCGCCAGCAGTACTGGACAGGGAATAGGAGAGACCCAGTACTTC. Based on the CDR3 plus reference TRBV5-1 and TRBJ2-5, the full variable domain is KAGVTQTPRYLIKTRGQQVTLSCSPISGHRSVSWYQQTPGQGLQFLFEYFSETQRNKGNFPGRFSGRQFSNSRSEMNVSTLELGDSALYLCASSTGQGIGETQYFGPGTRLLVL.

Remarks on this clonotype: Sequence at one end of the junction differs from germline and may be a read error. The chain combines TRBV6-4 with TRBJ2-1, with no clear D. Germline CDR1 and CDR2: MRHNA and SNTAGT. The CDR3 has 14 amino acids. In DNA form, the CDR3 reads TGTGCCAGCGGTGACGGTCCAGAATACAATGAGCAGTTCTTC. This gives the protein CASGDGPEYNEQFF.

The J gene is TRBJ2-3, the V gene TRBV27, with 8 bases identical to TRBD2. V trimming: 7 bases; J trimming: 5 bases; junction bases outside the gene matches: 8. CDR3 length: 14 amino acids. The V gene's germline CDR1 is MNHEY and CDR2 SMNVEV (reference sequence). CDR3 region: CASTKAGVGDTQYF. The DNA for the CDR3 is TGTGCCAGCACCAAAGCGGGAGTGGGAGATACGCAGTATTTT.

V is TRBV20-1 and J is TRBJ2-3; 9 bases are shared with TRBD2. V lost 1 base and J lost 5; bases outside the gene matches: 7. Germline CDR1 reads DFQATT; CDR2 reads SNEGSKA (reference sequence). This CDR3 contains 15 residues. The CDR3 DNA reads TGCAGTGCTAGAGTTTGGCTAGCGGGGAGAGATACGCAGTATTTT. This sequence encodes CSARVWLAGRDTQYF.

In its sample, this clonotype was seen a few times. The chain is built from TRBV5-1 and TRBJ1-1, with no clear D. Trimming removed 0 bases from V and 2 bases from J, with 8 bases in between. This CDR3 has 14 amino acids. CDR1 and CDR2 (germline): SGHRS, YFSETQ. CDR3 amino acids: CASSLAASNTEAFF. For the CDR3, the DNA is TGCGCCAGCAGCTTGGCCGCCAGCAACACTGAAGCTTTCTTT.

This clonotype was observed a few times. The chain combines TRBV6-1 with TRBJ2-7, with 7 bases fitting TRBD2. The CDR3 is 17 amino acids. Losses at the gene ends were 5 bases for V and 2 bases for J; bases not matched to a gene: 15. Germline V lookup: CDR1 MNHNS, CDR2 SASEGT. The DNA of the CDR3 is TGTGCCAGCAGTAAATATTGGAGGCAGCGGGATACCTACGAGCAGTACTTC. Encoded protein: CASSKYWRQRDTYEQYF.